The present T cell receptor beta chain was sequenced within a study of T-cell reconstitution after alpha-beta-depleted transplantation in children. Germline V CDR1 and CDR2: SGHRS, YFSETQ. The CDR3 is made up of 16 amino acids. V dropped 3 bases and J dropped 3; count of bases not matched to a gene: 7. Unique molecular identifiers tagged the TCRbeta library. TCRdb re-analysed the PCR reads in MiXCR, keeping a single row per CDR3 protein. The data hold about 500,000 distinct CDR3 sequences, with approximately 10% observed a single time. This clonotype was counted between two and nine times. Its target is not known. General study results and limits: Several hundred expanded graft clones reportedly were the source of alpha-beta T cells about two months after transplant.

This clonotype was sampled from a female patient between 2 and 15 years old who had a stem cell transplant for aplastic anemia, so the T cells may come from the graft donor. The chain has TRBV5-1 and TRBJ2-1, with TRBD1 identical over 9 bases. Sequenced here: PBMCs, mostly from graft donor cells, sampled 180 days after TCRalphabeta/CD19-depleted stem cell transplant. The CDR3, as DNA: TGCGCCAGCAGCTCGACAGGGGGAGGGAACTACAATGAGCAGTTCTTC. As protein: CASSSTGGGNYNEQFF.